The 17 T cell receptor beta chains below all came from one sample that was sequenced in a study of Ad26.COV2.S vaccination and SARS-CoV-2 variants. As for treatment: around 19 received Ad26.COV2.S at low or high dose, single or two shots; about 5 received placebo; per-sample allocation not given. Sample collection was performed on day 63 after the first vaccine or placebo injection. Only in-frame clones appear in the TCRdb table, and some are missing; sequencing was by immunoSEQ multiplex PCR. The sample consists of roughly 680,000 clones, 89% of them appearing once. The material sequenced was peripheral blood, taken in a trial of Ad26.COV2.S vaccine versus placebo. The receptors derive from a person between 18 and 65 years old who received the Ad26.COV2.S COVID-19 vaccine or a placebo.

CDR3 coding DNA: TGTGCCAGCAGTTTCACAGCGGTCTCTGGGGCCAACGTCCTGACTTTC. It translates to CASSFTAVSGANVLTF. The chain links TRBV6-2 or TRBV6-3 to TRBJ2-6, with D possibly matching TRBD2 (5 bases). V was shortened by 4 bases and J by 0 bases, with 10 bases between the two germline ends. Germline V gives CDR1 MNHEY, CDR2 SVGEGT. The CDR3 length is 16 residues.

This clone was picked up a small number of times. V is TRBV5-5 and J is TRBJ2-7; TRBD1 or TRBD2 may be the D gene (5 bases each). CDR1 is SGHKS and CDR2 is YYEKEE in the germline V gene (reference sequence). There are 15 residues in the CDR3. The V gene lost 4 bases and the J gene lost 9 bases, with 23 bases spanning the gap. In DNA, the CDR3 is TGTGCCAGCAGCCATGATATGGGGCCCGGGACGGGGCAGTACTTC. Its protein product is CASSHDMGPGTGQYF.

This chain connects TRBV24-1 to TRBJ2-6, with 10 bases fitting TRBD1. The CDR3 is 18 residues long. Germline CDR1 and CDR2: KGHDR and SFDVKD. J lost 0 bases, V lost 3 bases, and 4 bases had no gene match. CDR3 in amino acids: CATSDGDRGFSGANVLTF. The CDR3, as DNA: TGTGCCACCAGTGATGGGGACAGGGGATTCTCTGGGGCCAACGTCCTGACTTTC.

This sequence joins TRBV27 and TRBJ1-5; 8 bases line up with TRBD1. Germline values: CDR1 MNHEY, CDR2 SMNVEV (reference sequence). CDR3 length: 16 residues. V dropped 4 bases and J dropped 6; count of bases not matched to a gene: 11. This chain's CDR3 is CASSSDREPFSQPQHF. The CDR3 bases are TGTGCCAGCAGTTCGGACAGGGAGCCTTTCAGTCAGCCCCAGCATTTT.

Concerning this clone: This may stem from a read error, because a much larger clone lies one nucleotide away. V gene TRBV5-8 combines with J gene TRBJ2-1; D unclear. The CDR3 totals 11 residues. Germline CDR1 and CDR2: SGHTS and YDEGEE. With 4 bases removed from V and 5 bases from J, the gap between germline ends came to 4 bases. The CDR3 sequence is CASSPHNEQFF. CDR3 nucleotide sequence: TGTGCCAGCAGCCCTCACAATGAGCAGTTCTTC. The entire variable domain, with the rest obtained from reference TRBV5-8 and TRBJ2-1, is as follows: EAGVTQSPTHLIKTRGQQATLRCSPISGHTSVYWYQQALGLGLQFLLWYDEGEERNRGNFPPRFSGRQFPNYSSELNVNALELEDSALYLCASSPHNEQFFGPGTRLTVL.

This chain connects TRBV19 to TRBJ2-2, with 7 bases identical to TRBD2. In germline, CDR1 is LNHDA, CDR2 SQIVND (reference sequence). This CDR3 contains 13 residues. J lost 5 bases, V lost 5 bases, and 2 bases had no gene match. The CDR3 sequence is CASSPSGTGELFF. CDR3 DNA sequence: TGTGCCAGTAGTCCTAGCGGAACCGGGGAGCTGTTTTTT.

The chain has TRBV5-5 and TRBJ2-7; 7 nucleotides align to TRBD1. The J segment lost 6 bases and the V segment lost 4 bases, leaving 13 bases of the junction unmatched. The CDR3 length is 15 residues. CDR1 SGHKS and CDR2 YYEKEE come from the germline V gene (reference sequence). The CDR3 here is CASSVTGTAAFEQYF. In DNA, the CDR3 is TGTGCCAGCAGCGTCACCGGGACAGCCGCCTTCGAGCAGTACTTC.

The chain joins TRBV4-1 to TRBJ1-2; tentatively, D is TRBD1 (5 bases). The CDR3 runs 13 residues. The germline V gene has CDR1 MGHRA and CDR2 YSYEKL. V lost 3 bases to trimming and J lost 8 bases, with 13 bases between them. The CDR3 nucleotides are TGCGCCAGCAGCCACGGGGGTTGGATGGGCTACACCTTC. Amino acid sequence: CASSHGGWMGYTF.

V and J are TRBV6-6 and TRBJ1-2; D gene uncertain. Looked up from germline, CDR1 is MNHNY and CDR2 is SVGAGI (reference sequence). The length of the CDR3 is 12 residues. The V gene lost 0 bases and the J gene lost 6 bases, with 5 bases spanning the gap. The CDR3 here is CASSYSTDGYTF. CDR3 nucleotide sequence: TGTGCCAGCAGTTACTCGACTGATGGCTACACCTTC.

The chain combines TRBV7-2 with TRBJ2-1; 14 bases are shared with TRBD2. CDR3 length: 18 amino acids. After removal of 5 bases from V and 7 bases from J, the junction contained 13 bases not matched to a gene. Germline lookup yields CDR1 SGHTA and CDR2 FQGNSA. CDR3 DNA sequence: TGTGCCAGCAGCCCCGAGACTAGCGGGAGGGCCAGGGGTAATGAGCAGTTCTTC. Translating gives CASSPETSGRARGNEQFF. Using reference TRBV7-2 and TRBJ2-1 for the parts outside the CDR3, the full variable domain is GAGVSQSPSNKVTEKGKDVELRCDPISGHTALYWYRQSLGQGLEFLIYFQGNSAPDKSGLPSDRFSAERTGGSVSTLTIQRTQQEDSAVYLCASSPETSGRARGNEQFFGPGTRLTVL.

Note on this clone: Other nucleotide sequences from this sample produce the same CDR3. This chain uses TRBV7-9 with TRBJ1-6; D unclear. CDR1 is SEHNR, CDR2 FQNEAQ, per germline (reference sequence). Between the trimmed V and J ends, which lost 5 bases and 6 bases, there was a span of 2 bases. The CDR3 extends over 11 amino acids. The CDR3 loop reads CASSLNSPLHF. The CDR3 DNA reads as TGTGCCAGCAGCCTTAATTCACCCCTCCACTTT.

The chain has TRBV27 and TRBJ2-1, with 9 bases identical to TRBD2. CDR3 size: 18 residues. Germline-derived CDR1 and CDR2 are MNHEY and SMNVEV (reference sequence). V shed 3 bases and J 4 bases; nucleotides not matched to a gene: 13. CDR3 nucleotides: TGTGCCAGCAGTTTCCTCGGACTAAGCGGGGGGTCGTACAATGAGCAGTTCTTC. The encoded protein is CASSFLGLSGGSYNEQFF.

This clone appeared a single time. The rearrangement uses TRBV5-1 and TRBJ2-1, with TRBD2 identical over 10 bases. This CDR3 contains 15 residues. In germline, CDR1 is SGHRS, CDR2 YFSETQ. With V trimmed by 3 bases and J by 3 bases, 3 bases remained unmatched. This CDR3 reads CASSYLAGDYNEQFF. Written as DNA, the CDR3 is TGCGCCAGCAGCTACCTAGCGGGGGACTACAATGAGCAGTTCTTC.

The chain links TRBV12-3 or TRBV12-4 to TRBJ2-1, with D possibly being TRBD2 (5 bases). The V gene lost 3 bases and the J gene lost 13 bases, with 10 bases spanning the gap. The CDR3 covers 11 residues. CDR3 bases: TGTGCCAGCAGTTTCGGGGAAAGCCAGTTCTTC. Its protein is CASSFGESQFF.

This rearrangement joins TRBV24-1 to TRBJ2-3; D is perhaps TRBD2 (6 bases). V lost 5 bases, J lost 4 bases, and 15 bases lay in between. CDR3 length equals 15 residues. Germline loops: CDR1 KGHDR, CDR2 SFDVKD. CDR3 coding DNA: TGTGCCACCAGTGTAGATCGCGGGGACGCAGATACGCAGTATTTT. Protein: CATSVDRGDADTQYF.

The chain is built from TRBV7-2 and TRBJ2-2; D gene ambiguous. This CDR3 is 13 amino acids long. Trimming removed 5 bases at V and 2 bases at J, with 6 bases between. Germline CDR1 reads SGHTA; CDR2 reads FQGNSA. CDR3 nucleotide sequence: TGTGCCAGCAGCACTTCTAACACCGGGGAGCTGTTTTTT. It yields the protein CASSTSNTGELFF. Full variable domain (rest looked up from reference TRBV7-2 and TRBJ2-2): GAGVSQSPSNKVTEKGKDVELRCDPISGHTALYWYRQSLGQGLEFLIYFQGNSAPDKSGLPSDRFSAERTGGSVSTLTIQRTQQEDSAVYLCASSTSNTGELFFGEGSRLTVL.

V is TRBV30 and J is TRBJ1-2, with D perhaps matching TRBD1 (6 bases). The germline V gene encodes CDR1 GTSNPN and CDR2 SVGIG (reference sequence). V dropped 3 bases and J dropped 4 bases, with 9 bases sitting between them. The length of the CDR3 is 12 residues. DNA of the CDR3: TGTGCCTGGAGCGGGACACCCTATGGCTACACCTTC. Translation gives CAWSGTPYGYTF.